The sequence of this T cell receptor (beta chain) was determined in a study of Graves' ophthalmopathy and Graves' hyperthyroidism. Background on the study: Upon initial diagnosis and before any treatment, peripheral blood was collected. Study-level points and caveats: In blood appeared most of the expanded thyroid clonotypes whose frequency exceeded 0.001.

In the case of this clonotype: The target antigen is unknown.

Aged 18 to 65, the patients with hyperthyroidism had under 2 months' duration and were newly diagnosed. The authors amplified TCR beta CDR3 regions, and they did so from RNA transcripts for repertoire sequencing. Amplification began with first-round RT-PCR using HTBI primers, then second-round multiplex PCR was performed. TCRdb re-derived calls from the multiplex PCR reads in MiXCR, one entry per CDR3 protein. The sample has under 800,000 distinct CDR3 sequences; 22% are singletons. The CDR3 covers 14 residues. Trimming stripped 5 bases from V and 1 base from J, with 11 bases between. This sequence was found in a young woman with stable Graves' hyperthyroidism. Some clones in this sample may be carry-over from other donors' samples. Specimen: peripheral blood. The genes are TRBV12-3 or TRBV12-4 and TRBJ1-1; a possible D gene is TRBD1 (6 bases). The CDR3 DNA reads TGTGCCAGCAGTGCCCTGACAGGGAACACTGAAGCTTTCTTT. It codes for CASSALTGNTEAFF.